This is a list of T cell receptor beta chains from one sample in a study of cytomegalovirus exposure and HLA in healthy donors. Profiling relied on immunoSEQ multiplex PCR, and the TCRdb table lists in-frame clones only, not all of them. The sample holds 90,000 to 110,000 clones, over 75% seen once. Sequencing was carried out using PBMCs. These receptors all stem from a woman between 40 and 55 years old in good health and CMV-seropositive. CDR3s include the opening cysteine and the closing phenylalanine or tryptophan. A D gene is named only where the DNA matches it firmly. For some rows the clone size is stated as once, few or many, or as a class when expanded; others skip it.

V gene	J gene	D gene	clone size	CDR3 DNA	CDR3 protein
TRBV7-6	TRBJ2-2	TRBD1	few	TGTGCCAGCAGCTTAGGAAACAGGGGGTGGAACACCGGGGAGCTGTTTTTT	CASSLGNRGWNTGELFF
TRBV18	TRBJ1-3	TRBD1	NA	TGTGCCAGCTCAGGGACAGACTCTGGAAACACCATATATTTT	CASSGTDSGNTIYF
TRBV28	TRBJ2-1	TRBD1	NA	TGTGCCAGCAGTTTGACAGGGGTCAATGAGCAGTTCTTC	CASSLTGVNEQFF
TRBV11-2	TRBJ2-2	NA	few	TGTGCCAGCAGCCCCCAACTAGGGACCGGGGAGCTGTTTTTT	CASSPQLGTGELFF
TRBV11-2	TRBJ1-1	NA	NA	TGTGCCAGCAGCTTACGGAGCATGAACACTGAAGCTTTCTTT	CASSLRSMNTEAFF
TRBV2	TRBJ1-2	NA	NA	TGTGCCAGCAGGTACAGGGAAGTAGAGTCCGATCGCTACACCTTC	CASRYREVESDRYTF
TRBV5-6	TRBJ2-7	TRBD2	NA	TGTGCCAGCAGCCTCCCGGGGGGGGGACTAGCGGGAGGGCCCCACGAGCAGTACTTC	CASSLPGGGLAGGPHEQYF
TRBV10-3	TRBJ2-3	TRBD2	few	TGTGCCATCAGTGAGTCGTACCTAGCGGGGGGGACTGCCCCCGATACGCAGTATTTT	CAISESYLAGGTAPDTQYF
TRBV19	TRBJ1-5	NA	NA	TGTGCCAGTAGTATAGGGGCCTGGCAGCCCCAGCATTTT	CASSIGAWQPQHF
TRBV5-5	TRBJ1-2	NA	NA	TGTGCCAGCAGCTACTACAGCCAGGGAGGCTACACCTTC	CASSYYSQGGYTF
TRBV9	TRBJ1-1	TRBD1	NA	TGTGCCAGCAGCTCATGGACAGGGCGTGACACTGAAGCTTTCTTT	CASSSWTGRDTEAFF
TRBV14	TRBJ1-2	NA	NA	TGTGCCAGCAGCCGGGAGGAGAACTATGGCTACACCTTC	CASSREENYGYTF
TRBV5-8	TRBJ2-5	NA	few	TGTGCCAGCAGCTTGGAGCGAATCCAAGAGACCCAGTACTTC	CASSLERIQETQYF
TRBV6-4	TRBJ2-2	NA	NA	TGTGCCAGCAGTGACTCAGTAGCAGCGAACACCGGGGAGCTGTTTTTT	CASSDSVAANTGELFF
TRBV29-1	TRBJ2-7	TRBD1	few	TGCAGCGTTGATTTCGGGACAGGGGCATACGAGCAGTACTTC	CSVDFGTGAYEQYF
TRBV5-1	TRBJ1-1	NA	few	TGCGCCAGCAGATTCAGGGGTAACACTGAAGCTTTCTTT	CASRFRGNTEAFF
TRBV28	TRBJ2-7	NA	NA	TGTGCCAGCAGTTTATTGCGGAAAACCTACGAGCAGTACTTC	CASSLLRKTYEQYF
TRBV11-2	TRBJ2-4	NA	NA	TGTGCCAGCAGCTCACAGGGAGTAGGCATTCAGTACTTC	CASSSQGVGIQYF
TRBV5-1	TRBJ2-2	TRBD2	NA	TGCGCCAGCAGCCTGGGGGAGGGATTCCGAAACACCGGGGAGCTGTTTTTT	CASSLGEGFRNTGELFF
TRBV6-5	TRBJ2-7	NA	NA	TGTGCCAGCAGTTACTCCGGCAGGGGAGTAGAGCAGTACTTC	CASSYSGRGVEQYF
TRBV5-1	TRBJ1-6	TRBD1	once	TGCGCCAGCAGAATGGGACAGAATAATTCACCCCTCCACTTT	CASRMGQNNSPLHF
TRBV7-9	TRBJ2-6	NA	NA	TGTTCCAGCAGCTTACCCAAAGGGGAAACTGGGGCCAACGTCCTGACTTTC	CSSSLPKGETGANVLTF
TRBV28	TRBJ1-5	NA	once	TGTGCCATCGGACGGACACCTCTTAATCAGCCCCAGCATTTT	CAIGRTPLNQPQHF
TRBV6-1	TRBJ2-1	TRBD2	NA	TGTGCCAGCAGTGAAGCTAGCGGGGGGGCCAATGAGCAGTTCTTC	CASSEASGGANEQFF
TRBV5-4	TRBJ2-3	TRBD2	NA	TGTGCCAGCAGCCCTGGGACTAGCGGGGGGGCCGGTCCAGATACGCAGTATTTT	CASSPGTSGGAGPDTQYF
TRBV13	TRBJ2-1	NA	NA	TGTGCCAGCAGCTTAAGGGGCGACAGAAACAATGAGCAGTTCTTC	CASSLRGDRNNEQFF